A single T cell receptor beta chain is shown here with its context. The entry originates in a study of control samples from healthy donors and cancer patients. Per the germline V gene, CDR1 is SGHNT and CDR2 is YENEEA. V was cut by 2 bases and J by 6 bases, with 10 bases left in between. The CDR3 is made up of 13 amino acids. This table comes from immunoSEQ multiplex PCR, and its TCRdb copy is limited to in-frame clones, with some not included. The table records about 80,000 clones, around 92% of them present only once. Material: blood. This chain uses TRBV11-3 with TRBJ1-2; maybe TRBD1 (5 bases). This sequence originates from a man in his fifties in good health. CDR3 protein: CASSLTDSDGYTF. DNA for the CDR3: TGTGCCAGCAGCTTAACTGACAGCGATGGCTACACCTTC.